The clone carrying this T cell receptor beta chain was seen ten or more times. Its cognate antigen is unknown. The TCR beta CDR3 regions underwent amplification using RNA transcripts as the source. First-round RT-PCR of the TCR CDR3 relied on the HTBI primer set. TCRdb analysed the multiplex PCR reads with MiXCR anew, one entry per CDR3 protein. Of about 620,000 distinct CDR3 sequences in the sample, around 15% were seen once. CDR1 is MNHNS and CDR2 is SASEGT in the germline V gene. V lost 2 bases and J lost 7, with 6 bases in between. The CDR3 has 13 amino acids. The data belong to a study of T cells in Graves' hyperthyroidism and ophthalmopathy. Study-level findings and limits: From stable hyperthyroidism, ophthalmopathy was separated by a 13 V-J model.

This TCR was sampled from a woman under 40 with Graves' hyperthyroidism. Specimen: blood. This chain links TRBV6-1 with TRBJ1-6; weak D call: TRBD1 (5 bases). CDR3 nucleotide sequence: TGTGCCAGCAGTGAAAGGGGAAATTCACCCCTCCACTTT. Residues: CASSERGNSPLHF.